Detailed here is one T cell receptor beta chain. This CDR3 contains 14 residues. The ends were cut back, 1 base at V and 5 bases at J, with 9 bases in the middle. The germline gives CDR1 SEHNR, CDR2 FQNEAQ (reference sequence). Authors' processing steps: From reference gene primer amplification, estimates of nucleated cell counts were derived. Profiling relied on immunoSEQ multiplex PCR, and the TCRdb table lists in-frame clones only, not all of them. Clonal size and the V and J genes are those of that table, whereas D and trimming came from the DNA. The sample records more than 200,000 clones, around 88% being singletons. The data stem from a study of blood T cell repertoires in COVID-19. Overall study context: Some COVID-19 samples were acute and others convalescent; all came from the United States, Italy and Spain. PBMCs, B-cell-depleted T cells, or T cells provided the cDNA or gDNA that made up the material.

This clonotype was obtained from a man aged 80 or over with acute or convalescent COVID-19. The chain couples TRBV7-9 to TRBJ1-5; TRBD1 is a possible D gene (6 bases). The sample consisted of peripheral blood. Here the CDR3 reads CASSLGTDDQPQHF. In nucleotides, the CDR3 is TGTGCCAGCAGCTTAGGGACAGACGATCAGCCCCAGCATTTT. Variable domain in full (rest from reference TRBV7-9 and TRBJ1-5): DTGVSQNPRHKITKRGQNVTFRCDPISEHNRLYWYRQTLGQGPEFLTYFQNEAQLEKSRLLSDRFSAERPKGSFSTLEIQRTEQGDSAMYLCASSLGTDDQPQHFGDGTRLSIL.